This entry concerns a single T cell receptor (beta chain). Its cognate antigen is unknown. The data derive from a study of T cells expressing NK-cell markers. Findings and caveats of the study: Roughly 6 of the donors carried dominant NKG2C+ clonotypes that took up about 1.0-7.5% of their CD8+ T cells.

The CDR3 is 15 amino acids. Germline V gene sequence: CDR1 MNHNS, CDR2 SASEGT. TCRdb derives one entry per CDR3 protein from the 5' RACE reads, leaving out DNA. In total, the table holds about 380,000 distinct CDR3 sequences. The sample taken for sequencing was blood T cells: a sorted CD56 or NKG2C T cell subset, CD4+ or CD8+ T cells, or bulk PBMC T cells (not recorded which). V and J are TRBV6-1 and TRBJ1-2. The TCR was taken from a man between 18 and 69 years old in good health. CDR3 residues: CASSEKRGDNYGYTF.